This record covers a single T cell receptor (beta chain). This clone's antigen is unknown. The input lacks base qualities; no much larger clone sits a single base away. The goal of deep resolution MiSeq sequencing was a depth between 1 in 1 million and 1 in 200,000 T cells, and coverage averaged 10x per clonotype. TCR beta libraries were generated with the immunoSEQ hsTCRB Kit. The study's own analysis went as follows. Data were analyzed with ImmunoSEQ Data Assistant and ImmunoSEQ Analyzer, with V, D and J genes assigned per IMGT definitions. Clonality was computed as one minus normalized Shannon entropy of productive rearrangement frequencies, ranging from 0 to 1. Public clonotype analysis was restricted to overrepresented clonotypes comprising at least 0.05% of each patient's repertoire. About twelve repertoires from age-matched healthy donors, obtained from immuneACCESS, served as clonality controls. TCRdb provides this immuneACCESS table in a form limited to in-frame rearrangements. Some clones are lacking; in checked studies, under half of them reflect an unresolved V gene, and why the rest are absent is not known. V and J calls plus clone size are reproduced from that table; the DNA served to infer D and trimming. Within this sample are around 310,000 clones, with just under 80% of them counted one time only. Of the sample, 5% to 7% is held by the ten largest clones.

For TCR beta library preparation, about 2 micrograms of genomic DNA were isolated from cryopreserved PBMCs. High-throughput TCR beta sequencing was performed on longitudinal blood samples from CLL patients receiving ibrutinib monotherapy. The patients took part in an open-label, single-center phase 2 trial of ibrutinib monotherapy. These data belong to a study of cytotoxic CD8 clonotypes in ibrutinib-treated CLL (dated by TCRdb to 2020 to 2022). Regarding the complete study: In this cohort, about 15 patients were treatment-naive and ten to twelve were relapsed/refractory, while some 18 had unmutated IGHV. Partial responses were observed in about 24 patients and complete responses in 2; after a median follow-up of around 68 months, remission was maintained in approximately 14 patients and progression was observed in about twelve. Samples at response were collected after a median of about 12 months of treatment, with a range of 6 to 36 months. On average, each sample had hundreds of thousands of productive templates and approximately 85,000 productive rearrangements. Of the 70 to 90 people in the trial, approximately 26 had longitudinal samples available. Cryopreserved peripheral blood mononuclear cells were collected before treatment, at response, and at either disease progression or sustained remission. The research as a whole found: Clonality increased at ibrutinib response, stayed stable in sustained remission, and fell back toward baseline at progression. Baseline clonality exceeded that of age-matched healthy donors and correlated strongly with circulating CD8+ T-cell counts. Public clonotypes were rare and either shrank or stayed stable during treatment, and the rise in clonality at ibrutinib response reflected expansion of private clonotypes. Sustained-remission and progressing patients did not have matched sampling times, and lymph node repertoires were not examined.

The cysteine opens and the phenylalanine closes a CDR3 of 17 amino acids. Of the read, only the CDR3 DNA is kept; its 51 bases are in frame from base 1. V has 1 base trimmed and J has 1 base trimmed; junction bases matching no gene number 3. Looking up the germline V gene yields CDR1 SGHRS and CDR2 YFSETQ. This specimen consisted of PBMCs, obtained before ibrutinib treatment. Here the chain combines TRBV5-1 and TRBJ2-1; 12 bases in the junction line up with TRBD2. This TCR came from a human donor with chronic lymphocytic leukemia. The CDR3: CASSLLLAGGSYNEQFF. DNA sequence: TGCGCCAGCAGCTTGTTACTAGCGGGAGGTTCCTACAATGAGCAGTTCTTC.